This section outlines one T cell receptor (beta chain) sequence together with its context. This clone was found once. Its antigen has not been determined. The input lacks base qualities; no much larger clone sits a single base away. The collaborating institutions used their own protocols to collect whole blood in K2EDTA tubes. For TCRbeta analysis, collaborators shipped samples as frozen whole blood, isolated PBMCs, or DNA extracted from either of those sample types. TCRbeta CDR3 regions were amplified from genomic DNA using the immunoSEQ Assay, a bias-controlled multiplex PCR. Processing in the source paper ran as follows. Nucleated cell counts per sample were estimated from amplification of reference gene primers within the assay. To quantify the absolute abundance of each unique TCRbeta CDR3 rearrangement, sequence reads were collapsed and filtered. For each sample, productive Simpson clonality was calculated by taking the square root of Simpson's diversity index across productive rearrangements. TCRdb carries this immuneACCESS record with in-frame sequences only. Its versions omit some clonotypes, under half of them owing to an unresolved V gene in the studies checked, with the rest unexplained. Clone size and the V and J calls come from that table; the DNA yielded D and trimming. The sample yields about 59,000 clones; approximately 83% were counted once. The top ten constitute 3.5% of the sample.

There are 16 amino acids in the CDR3, from cysteine to phenylalanine inclusive. Kept here is only the CDR3 DNA, which spans 48 bases and is read in frame from base 1. The germline V gene supplies CDR1 MDHEN and CDR2 SYDVKM. At the junction V is shortened by 7 bases and J by 4 bases; bases outside the gene matches: 12. This sample stems from a study of blood T cell repertoires in COVID-19 (dated by TCRdb to about 2020). Concerning the study at large: Samples covering the acute and convalescent phases of COVID-19 were provided by collaborators in the United States, Italy and Spain. The prospective study material was composed of cDNA or gDNA derived from T cells, B-cell-depleted T cells, or PBMCs. Subjects who had been exposed to COVID-19, were actively infected with it, or had recovered from it provided the deeply sampled blood TCRbeta repertoires that made up the dataset. The repertoires were released in a freely available public database intended as a resource for research on the immune response to SARS-CoV-2. Samples were obtained from the ongoing ImmuneRACE study (first 160 participants) and from about 1,300 subjects provided by 6 global collaborators. Sample metadata almost always included a de-identified subject ID, COVID-19 status, age in years and sex. Where available, HLA class I and class II types were obtained from metadata supplied by the sample provider rather than from assay-based typing. Study-wide conclusions, independent of this receptor: The amount of clinical and demographic metadata varied by source and participant and was provided uncurated.

The clonotype comes from a woman aged 80 or over with acute or convalescent COVID-19. The sample consisted of peripheral blood. The chain was built from TRBV28 and TRBJ1-2; 10 bases in the middle match TRBD1. For the CDR3, the sequence is CASTQVLGQGPYGYTF. The sequenced DNA: TGTGCCAGCACCCAGGTTCTGGGACAGGGGCCCTATGGCTACACCTTC.